This TCR beta chain was profiled in a study of cytomegalovirus exposure and HLA in healthy donors (dated 2017 in TCRdb). Some background on the complete study: An earlier analysis of about 560 of the donors reported around 280 Gb of sequence data and 117 million unique TCR beta sequences obtained from about 180 million T cells. Roughly 300 gigabases of sequencing data and 80 million or so unique TCR sequences were included in an early release covering about 620 HLA-typed donors. Among the roughly 400 genotyped donors, approximately 76% belonged to the genetic ancestry cluster associated with self-reported Caucasian donors. The aim of the study was to test whether cataloging public T cell receptors could identify signatures of past pathogen exposure. Using immunosequencing, the study profiled T cell repertoires from around 670 subjects and related those repertoires to cytomegalovirus serostatus. In addition to the first cohort of about 650 subjects, a separate validation cohort of approximately 130 different subjects was used. High-throughput TCR immunosequencing, statistical association of individual TCRs with disease status, and machine learning were combined to predict cytomegalovirus infection status. A later analysis re-analyzed previously published TCR beta repertoires from 500 to 700 donors and added high-resolution HLA genotyping to study TCR occurrence patterns. Rather than using new phenotypic data, the later analysis identified candidate immune exposures from TCR beta sequences and from how often those sequences occurred across donors. An earlier analysis of a few hundred of the donors applied high-throughput TCR beta sequencing to assess whether each TCR beta V gene segment acted as functional or pseudogenic. Donor age, sex, ethnicity and CMV serostatus were collected together with the repertoire data. A later genetic analysis used genome-wide SNP genotypes for about 65% of the roughly 700 donors, treating that subset as a discovery cohort. All discovery cohort repertoires had been generated using a single sequencing platform. HLA typing covered class I and class II loci at four-digit resolution. Typing coverage varied by locus: roughly 629-640 donors for A, B, C, DRB1 and DQB1; roughly 520 for DQA1; about 590 for DPA1; roughly 450 for DPB1. Roughly 5 DR-DQ haplotypes were treated as single units for association and clustering because of strong linkage in the cohort. Among roughly 400 genotyped donors of the cohort, an average of about 240,000 unique TCR beta nucleotide sequences was sequenced per donor, of which roughly 17% were non-productive. Here is what the overall study found, with its caveats: Because HLA typing was unavailable for some donors at each locus, only the typed subset was used in association tests. Immune exposure information for the cohort was limited to CMV serostatus. A further reported finding was that TCR beta sequences accurately predicted the HLA-A and HLA-B alleles for most subjects in the first cohort. In this cohort, only TCR beta chains were sequenced, and detectable features were limited by the absence of alpha or paired-chain data. According to the authors, the approach could potentially be generalized to other disease states and immunological phenotypes. A later analysis found that TCR association rates varied across HLA loci, with DRB1 alleles showing the most associated TCRs and HLA-C alleles the fewest. A later genetic analysis reported fewer N-insertions in productive TCRs among donors in an Asian-associated ancestry cluster than the approximately 670-donor mean. Roughly uniform sequencing depth across donors was assumed in presence/absence analyses, although this assumption may not hold. Correlated functional status among segregating V segments might reflect linkage disequilibrium, but an unknown experimental factor could not be ruled out. In a later analysis, most CMV-associated TCR beta chains were found to appear HLA-restricted, with HLA associations seemingly driven largely by CMV exposure. The earlier analysis of fewer than 750 of the donors excluded approximately 17 rarely observed V segments, including chromosome 9 orphons, because counts were too low. When HLA alleles, especially DR and DQ, strongly co-occurred, TCR associations were difficult to assign to individual alleles. Some IMGT-functional V segments, including TRBV6-2 and TRBV6-3, could not be told apart with the 87-base-pair reads, so those segments were excluded. Most TCR sequences were seen in very few donors, while some public TCRs were found in many individuals. At a false discovery rate of 0.05, a later analysis linked 15,000 to 20,000 TCR beta sequences to specific HLA alleles. In a later genetic analysis, a missense DCLRE1C variant was associated with V-gene and J-gene trimming of TCR beta chains, and the association was replicated in an independent cohort. A later analysis found that HLA-associated TCR beta chains were more clonally expanded and had lower generation probabilities than equally common non-associated chains. In a later analysis, several top co-occurrence clusters were reported to appear linked to parvovirus B19, influenza, CMV and Epstein-Barr virus. A cluster of highly shared sequence variants was judged likely to represent a technical artifact of the sequencing pipeline. Broadly in line with IMGT annotations, most TCR beta V segments showed up in productive rearrangements about 90% or about 30% of the time in an earlier analysis of 450 to 600 of the donors. A total of around 150 TCR beta chains were listed by the study as associated with cytomegalovirus. A few of the identified cytomegalovirus-associated TCR beta chains were confirmed in vitro to be specific for cytomegalovirus antigens. The classifier was reported to diagnose cytomegalovirus status with high specificity and sensitivity in both the original and validation cohorts.

The library was produced with the immunoSEQ multiplex PCR assay. For the multiplex PCR, a mixture combining 60 forward primers for TCR Vbeta segments and 13 reverse primers for TCR Jbeta segments was used. A multiplex PCR assay on genomic DNA amplified the CDR3 region of rearranged TCR beta genes. On the Illumina HiSeq System, the amplified TCR beta libraries were sequenced as 87-base-pair reads. On the study's bioinformatics: Across the roughly 700 repertoires, a later analysis counted roughly 77 million unique TCR beta chains, about 10 million of which were shared by at least two donors. Raw reads were error-corrected and collapsed into unique sequences by a nearest-neighbor algorithm in which closely related sequences were merged to remove PCR and sequencing errors. V, D and J gene segments were assigned by aligning CDR3 sequences to IMGT reference sequences. For a sequence to be retained, a match of at least six nucleotides was required to both a V gene segment and a J gene segment. A rearrangement counted as productive if the CDR3 had no stop codons and remained in frame with V and J, and every other rearrangement counted as non-productive. Following IMGT convention, CDR3 was defined as the stretch from the second conserved V-encoded cysteine up to the conserved J-encoded phenylalanine. The earlier analysis of a few hundred of the donors excluded sequences that lacked an unambiguous match to a single V gene segment. An earlier analysis of a few hundred of the donors classified V segments as functional when productive rearrangements were above 56.7% and as segregating when the standard deviation between donors was above 5%. A statistical classification framework was developed to diagnose cytomegalovirus status using the catalog of TCR beta chain sequences. In a later analysis, TCR nucleotide sequences were compared against IMGT/GENE-DB human TR gene sequences so that V and J genes could be assigned. In a later analysis, CDR3 sequences and most-parsimonious VDJ recombination scenarios were assigned using the TCRdist pipeline. In a later analysis, each TCR beta chain was defined by its CDR3 amino acid sequence together with its V-gene family, and reads lacking a unique V-gene family were excluded. A later analysis removed several hundred highly shared, low-generation-probability nucleotide sequences to deal with suspected cross-contamination and a sequencing artifact. In a later analysis, a clonal expansion index for each public chain was calculated from normalized within-repertoire ranks of inferred template counts. Generation probabilities in a later analysis came from a VDJ recombination model fitted to out-of-frame rearrangements, and those results were checked against IGoR. A later analysis scored TCR-TCR, TCR-HLA and TCR-CMV co-occurrence with hypergeometric tests, applying a repertoire-size bias correction to TCR pairs. To estimate false discovery rates, a later analysis permuted the HLA or CMV assignments 20 times. In a later analysis, co-occurring TCRs were grouped with DBSCAN, and TCRdist sequence similarity was added when clustering was performed within HLA-allele-positive subsets. Repertoires with fewer than 30,000 or more than 120,000 public chains, plus five repertoires with anomalous nucleotide sharing, were excluded from co-occurrence clustering. Sourced from immuneACCESS, this table was stored by TCRdb with only in-frame sequences that have V and J called. A share of the clones is absent; for the studies checked, an unresolved V gene accounts for under half, and the remainder has no known explanation. V and J calls plus clone size are reproduced from that table; the DNA served to infer D and trimming. The sample includes 150,000 to 200,000 clones, with around 80% observed a single time. Together, the top ten hold around 2% of the sample.

The cohort comprised 550 to 700 healthy bone marrow donors. Cohort members were all nominally healthy when sampled, although unrecorded immune exposures were likely present. The donor was CMV seropositive and belonged to the group of 250 to 350 seropositive cohort members. A peripheral blood sample was collected from each donor, and TCR beta sequencing was performed on peripheral blood mononuclear cells. The Qiagen DNeasy Blood Extraction Kit was used to extract genomic DNA from the blood cell samples. This clone was counted a few times. Its antigen remains undetermined. Germline and junction disagree at one end, which may indicate a read error. From its cysteine to its phenylalanine, the CDR3 spans 14 amino acids. Only CDR3 DNA is held: 42 bases, read in frame from base 1. Reading the germline V gene gives CDR1 SGDLS and CDR2 YYNGEE.

The receptor's source is a young woman in good health and CMV-seropositive. Here the chain combines TRBV9 and TRBJ1-1; perhaps TRBD1 is the D gene, with 5 bases matching. The sequenced material came from PBMCs. The DNA reads TGCGCCAGCAGCCCGACAGCTCTGAACACTGAAGCTTTCTTT. Its protein product is CASSPTALNTEAFF. With the rest looked up from the reference TRBV9 and TRBJ1-1 genes rather than sequenced, the full variable domain is DSGVTQTPKHLITATGQRVTLRCSPRSGDLSVYWYQQSLDQGLQFLIQYYNGEERAKGNILERFSAQQFPDLHSELNLSSLELGDSALYFCASSPTALNTEAFFGQGTRLTVV.